What follows describes a single TCR beta chain. The antigen remains undetermined. Profiled with immunoSEQ multiplex PCR; TCRdb holds only in-frame clones, not every one. Among around 39,000 clones, around 90% were seen once, and the ten largest hold 2.7%. This specimen comes from a study of T cells in localized non-small cell lung cancer. General study points: Among blood samples, higher T cell density accompanied longer overall survival. Adjacent lung exhibited a median of 57 among the 100 most abundant tumor clones. Sequencing was limited to one tumor region, leaving the possibility of heterogeneity open. The greatest T cell clonality was found in uninvolved adjacent lung (higher than in tumor).

Sample: peripheral blood, taken before any cancer treatment. This TCR derives from a woman aged 40-69 years with stage I lung adenocarcinoma.

The DNA for the CDR3 is TGTGCCAGCGGACAGGGTTCAGCTAACTATGGCTACACCTTC. Protein sequence: CASGQGSANYGYTF. The chain carries TRBV28 and TRBJ1-2, with 8 bases matching TRBD1. Per germline, CDR1 MDHEN and CDR2 SYDVKM. The V segment lost 8 bases and the J segment 0 bases; nucleotides outside the gene matches: 5. The CDR3 sequence is 14 residues long.